The source of this T cell receptor (beta chain) is a study of cytomegalovirus exposure and HLA in healthy donors. Findings and limits, study-wide: When presence/absence was analysed, sequencing depth was taken to be roughly uniform across donors.

This CDR3 region has 16 residues. The germline V gene has CDR1 SEHNR and CDR2 FQNEAQ (reference sequence). V shed 3 bases and J 1 base; nucleotides not matched to a gene: 9. PCR primers comprised 60 Vbeta and 13 Jbeta primers. Clones were sequenced by immunoSEQ multiplex PCR, and TCRdb holds only the in-frame ones, with some missing. The sample shows about 190,000 clones, around 75% of them seen only once. Of note for this clone: Its antigen remains unknown.

The sample was PBMCs. This chain connects TRBV7-9 to TRBJ2-7, with TRBD1 matching over 7 bases. This TCR was recovered from a woman in her thirties in good health and CMV-seropositive. The CDR3 region has the DNA TGTGCCAGCAGCTTGTCTGAGACAGGGAATTCCTACGAGCAGTACTTC. Its protein product is CASSLSETGNSYEQYF.